This T cell receptor beta chain was observed in a study of response to subunit inactivated influenza vaccine. This CDR3 spans 16 amino acids. CDR1 is SGHAT, CDR2 FQDESV, per germline (reference sequence). V was clipped by 5 bases and J by 7 bases; unmatched bases: 14. This clonotype showed up just a few times. TCRdb ran MiXCR on the RT-PCR reads and lists one entry per CDR3 protein. The sample has around 600,000 distinct CDR3 sequences; 10% to 12% are singletons. The same data also went into a second study, on T cells expressing NK-cell markers. From that second work: Generation of TCR beta cDNA was performed by 5'RACE template switching incorporating UMIs.

The source material was PBMCs from blood, sampled on the day of vaccination. The rearrangement links TRBV11-1 to TRBJ2-5; the match to TRBD2 covers 9 bases. The clonotype was recovered from a man over 45 who received an inactivated influenza vaccine. CDR3 sequence (DNA): TGTGCCAGCAGCCTCGGGACTAGCTCAACCGGAGGGACCCAGTACTTC. This gives the protein CASSLGTSSTGGTQYF.